The T cell receptor (beta chain) described here comes from a study of identical twins (TCRdb year 2016). Background on the whole study: To test whether fetal clonotypes persist, this study deep-sequenced TCR alpha and beta repertoires from monozygotic twins, from unrelated adults of various ages, and from cord blood. Replicate twin experiments were performed at different times using different library preparation protocols to rule out contamination. Study-wide findings and limitations: Excess twin sharing in beta out-of-frame sequences was weaker because fewer shared sequences lowered the signal-to-noise ratio. Fewer insertions were carried by abundant cord blood beta clonotypes; a weaker similar trend was observed in young adult naive repertoires, while no such trend was observed in memory repertoires. Invariant T cells such as MAIT and iNKT could partly confound zero-insertion analyses, although diverse VJ usage argued against such confounding for most clonotypes. In monozygotic twins, recombination models systematically underestimated out-of-frame TCR alpha sharing, but the models matched the sharing seen between unrelated individuals. Out-of-frame TCR alpha sequences shared between twins showed an excess of low generation-probability sequences compared with coincidental sharing between unrelated individuals. Because the same donors could not be followed over many years, the conclusions depended on cross-sectional statistical analysis.

CDR1 and CDR2 are read off the germline V gene (reference sequence) as SGHKS and YYEKEE. V was cut back by 1 base and J by 5 bases, leaving a gap of 15 bases between them. Including cysteine and phenylalanine, the CDR3 has 15 amino acids. Only the CDR3 part of the read is kept: 45 bases, read in frame from the first base. Details on this clonotype: Its specific antigen is unknown. Per-nucleotide qualities are absent, and no much larger clonotype sits a single base away.

Library preparation was by 5' RACE. Sequencing was performed on an Illumina HiSeq 2000. A universal primer binding site was introduced by template switching, and a unique molecular identifier was present in the final cDNA, enabling accurate counting of TCR cDNA molecules. Specific primers in the conserved constant-segment region were used to synthesize first-strand cDNA for TCR alpha and beta chains. To control for contamination, every cDNA library was double barcoded, receiving both a SMART-Mk sample barcode and Illumina barcodes. TruSeq adapter sequences along with Illumina sample barcodes were introduced in two successive PCR steps. Sequencing of the TCR alpha and beta cDNA libraries was done on the Illumina HiSeq platform using custom primers. As for the original processing: Raw reads were processed with MiGEC to extract unique molecular identifiers, and MiXCR was used to determine CDR3 positions. Recombination models were inferred per individual with the repgenHMM and IGoR tools using an EM algorithm. Shared clonotypes were analyzed with the tcR package in R, and sharing was normalized by the product of cloneset sizes. Out-of-frame nonproductive sequences were analyzed to study raw recombination free of thymic and clonal selection effects. TCRdb handled the public reads itself, with Q25 trimming in fastp and clone calling in MiXCR, and kept productive beta chains. Each CDR3 protein gets just one entry, which takes the most common genes and DNA from the rows behind it. TCRdb assigned the V and J calls; the authors' analysis was not used. Present in this sample are 500,000 to 550,000 distinct CDR3 sequences, less than 25% of which were seen just once. The top ten hold about 0.91% of the sample.

Only healthy Caucasian donors were included. The twin cohort consisted of three pairs of female monozygotic twins, all aged roughly 18 to 30 years. Positive isolation kits from Invitrogen were used to isolate the CD4+ and CD8+ T cell populations. These data are also associated with another study on T cells expressing NK-cell markers. The other study reports the following: Three sorted T-cell subsets (CD3+CD56+NKG2C+, CD3+CD56+NKG2C- and CD3+CD56-NKG2C+) from roughly eight donors had their TCR beta-chain repertoires profiled. Seven of the eight sequenced donors were HCMV-seropositive and one was HCMV-seronegative. In several experiments an anti-gammadeltaTCR antibody was added to restrict sorting to alphabetaTCR-expressing T cells. In several donors, the dominant CD3+CD56+NKG2C+ clonotypes were among the top 10 CD8+ clonotypes and accounted for about 1.0-7.5% of CD8+ T cells. Those dominant clonotypes were again the most abundant among CD3+CD56-NKG2C+ cells in a few donors, at about 28.3-65%. Whether the expanded NKG2C-expressing T cell clones were specific for HCMV antigens remained unclear. The study sequenced eight donors, all healthy volunteers chosen at random: three men and five women. A commercial ELISA kit detecting HCMV-specific IgG in serum was used to determine HCMV serostatus. MIGEC was used to demultiplex reads and group the reads by UMI, and MiTCR was used to assemble and quantify clonotypes. To exclude erroneous sequences, only TCR cDNA sequences supported by at least two reads were retained. Downstream repertoire analysis used the tcR package, and clonotypes were matched across fractions by CDR3 nucleotide sequence plus V segment. VDJmatch was used to annotate antigen specificity against VDJdb, with one amino acid substitution allowed in CDR3.

Sequences were obtained from CD4+ T cells sorted from blood. The sequence came from a woman younger than 35 in good health. The V and J genes are TRBV5-5 and TRBJ2-5; no D gene call is confident. The bases read TGTGCCAGCAGCTTGAGGCAGGTTCTTATCGAGACCCAGTACTTC. Translated, this is CASSLRQVLIETQYF.